A single sample gave rise to the 18 T cell receptor beta chains below, sequenced in a study of T-cell reconstitution after alpha-beta-depleted transplantation in children. During its preparation, the TCRbeta library received unique molecular identifiers. TCRdb redid the calling of the PCR reads with MiXCR, one entry per CDR3 protein. This table holds around 600,000 distinct CDR3 sequences, 23% found once. The sequences come from PBMCs, mostly from graft donor cells, collected 360 days after TCRalphabeta/CD19-depleted stem cell transplant. The source is a boy in the first two years of life who had a stem cell transplant for acute myeloid leukemia, so the T cells may come from the graft donor.

Only a few counts were recorded for this clonotype. A read error is likely, as this CDR3 ends without the conserved phenylalanine or tryptophan. No DNA is shown, since the ends of the CDR3 on it are uncertain; the CDR3 is the one TCRdb lists. V gene TRBV5-1 combines with J gene TRBJ1-1; the table's D gene call, TRBD1, was not cross checked with the DNA. Germline V gives CDR1 SGHRS, CDR2 YFSETQ. Both ends counted, the CDR3 spans 14 residues. CDR3 sequence: CASNDGQGFTRTVL.

The chain links TRBV11-1 to TRBJ2-6, with TRBD1 as a possible D gene (5 bases). Germline lookup yields CDR1 SGHAT and CDR2 FQDESV (reference sequence). Between the trimmed V and J ends, which lost 2 bases and 0 bases, there was a span of 14 bases. The CDR3 is 18 residues long. CDR3 sequence reads: CASSLRQSLSSGANVLTF. The CDR3 DNA reads TGTGCCAGCAGCTTAAGACAGAGCCTCTCCTCTGGGGCCAACGTCCTGACTTTC.

This rearrangement joins TRBV5-1 to TRBJ2-3; tentatively, D is TRBD1 (6 bases). V lost 3 bases and J 6 bases, leaving 17 bases between the germline ends. The CDR3 contains 15 residues. Per germline, CDR1 SGHRS and CDR2 YFSETQ. CDR3 DNA: TGCGCCAGCAGCTCCTGGGGGCAAAACGGGGATACGCAGTATTTT. This translates into CASSSWGQNGDTQYF.

At least ten counts were recorded for this clonotype. The chain has TRBV5-1 and TRBJ2-3; D unclear. The CDR3 totals 18 residues. V lost 0 bases, J lost 4 bases, and 21 bases lay in between. Germline CDR1 SGHRS, CDR2 YFSETQ. The CDR3 coding sequence is TGCGCCAGCAGCTTGGCCATGGTATGGGGAAGAAGTGCAGATACGCAGTATTTT. Its translation: CASSLAMVWGRSADTQYF. The full variable domain, completed using reference TRBV5-1 and TRBJ2-3, is KAGVTQTPRYLIKTRGQQVTLSCSPISGHRSVSWYQQTPGQGLQFLFEYFSETQRNKGNFPGRFSGRQFSNSRSEMNVSTLELGDSALYLCASSLAMVWGRSADTQYFGPGTRLTVL.

In its sample, this clonotype was seen many times. CDR3 region: CASRLESSTDTQYF. DNA of the CDR3: TGTGCCAGCAGACTGGAATCTAGCACAGATACGCAGTATTTT. The V and J genes are TRBV12-3 or TRBV12-4 and TRBJ2-3; D call uncertain. V lost 6 bases to trimming and J lost 0 bases, with 10 bases between them. The CDR3 runs to 14 residues.

This clonotype was counted between two and nine times. The chain is built from TRBV4-3 and TRBJ2-7, with a possible D match to TRBD2 (6 bases). The CDR3 is 15 residues long. Germline loops: CDR1 LGHNA, CDR2 YSLEER. V was clipped by 0 bases and J by 1 base, with 10 bases between them. The CDR3 protein is CASSQDAGKSYEQYF. As DNA, the CDR3 is TGCGCCAGCAGCCAAGATGCGGGAAAGTCCTACGAGCAGTACTTC.

This clonotype was seen ten or more times. This chain links TRBV7-2 with TRBJ1-2, with a weak D call TRBD1 (6 bases). This CDR3 is 12 amino acids long. The germline V gene encodes CDR1 SGHTA and CDR2 FQGNSA. V was clipped by 6 bases and J by 4 bases, with 9 bases between them. The CDR3 nucleotides read TGTGCCAGCAGGTCACAGGGCTATGGCTACACCTTC. It translates to CASRSQGYGYTF.

The chain has TRBV5-6 and TRBJ2-5; D is uncertain. The CDR3 has 13 amino acids. Germline V gene lookup returns CDR1 SGHDT and CDR2 YYEEEE. Between the trimmed V and J ends, which lost 0 bases and 7 bases, there was a span of 10 bases. CDR3 nucleotide sequence: TGTGCCAGCAGCTTGGGTCCTGTGGGGACCCAGTACTTC. Protein sequence: CASSLGPVGTQYF.

V gene TRBV5-1 combines with J gene TRBJ2-7; the D gene is possibly TRBD2 (5 bases). The CDR3 is made up of 15 amino acids. The ends were cut back, 0 bases at V and 6 bases at J, with 16 bases in the middle. Germline V CDR1 and CDR2: SGHRS, YFSETQ. The CDR3 DNA reads as TGCGCCAGCAGCTTGGGTGAGGGAAAGTGGTGCGAGCAGTACTTC. Translation: CASSLGEGKWCEQYF.

This clonotype has a count of ten or more. The CDR3 DNA reads as TGTGCCAGCAGCGACCAGGGGAAAGATACGCAGTATTTT. It yields the protein CASSDQGKDTQYF. This rearrangement joins TRBV9 to TRBJ2-3; tentatively, D is TRBD1 (6 bases). Trimming shortened V by 3 bases and J by 5 bases, and 10 bases separated the two germline ends. This CDR3 has 13 amino acids. Germline CDR1 SGDLS, CDR2 YYNGEE.

At least ten counts were recorded for this clonotype. The V call is TRBV5-1, the J call TRBJ2-3, with 7 bases fitting TRBD1. The CDR3 spans 17 residues. Germline lookup yields CDR1 SGHRS and CDR2 YFSETQ. Trimming cost V 1 base and J 0 bases; bases outside gene matches: 8. CDR3 sequence: CASSLWAGGKSTDTQYF. For the CDR3, the DNA is TGCGCCAGCAGCTTGTGGGCAGGGGGAAAGAGCACAGATACGCAGTATTTT.

This clonotype appeared many times. V is TRBV7-2 and J is TRBJ2-7, with D uncertain. Germline V gene data show CDR1 as SGHTA and CDR2 as FQGNSA. Trimming shortened V by 5 bases and J by 2 bases, and 10 bases separated the two germline ends. The CDR3 totals 13 residues. In DNA, the CDR3 is TGTGCCAGCAGCCTCGGGCGGACCTACGAGCAGTACGTC. Translated, it gives CASSLGRTYEQYV.

There are a few counts of this clonotype. The chain is built from TRBV7-2 and TRBJ2-7; 10 nucleotides align to TRBD1. Germline-derived CDR1 and CDR2 are SGHTA and FQGNSA. The CDR3 has 15 residues. V shed 6 bases, J shed 0 bases, and the junction held 5 bases outside the gene matches. This CDR3 is CASRRGQGHSYEQYF. The CDR3 DNA is TGTGCCAGCAGACGGGGACAGGGGCACTCCTACGAGCAGTACTTC.

The chain joins TRBV6-1 to TRBJ2-5; D is perhaps TRBD2 (5 bases). The germline V gene encodes CDR1 MNHNS and CDR2 SASEGT. V was cut by 7 bases and J by 5 bases, with 17 bases left in between. CDR3 length: 14 amino acids. The CDR3 sequence is CASTIGRASETQYF. The CDR3 nucleotides are TGTGCCAGCACCATAGGGCGGGCCTCGGAGACCCAGTACTTC.

This clonotype was observed many times. This chain uses TRBV7-2 with TRBJ2-1, with D perhaps matching TRBD2 (6 bases). V lost 1 base and J 8 bases, leaving 15 bases between the germline ends. The CDR3 loop spans 15 amino acids. Germline assignment: CDR1 SGHTA and CDR2 FQGNSA. CDR3 sequence: CASSLEGRRVDEQFF. CDR3 coding DNA: TGTGCCAGCAGCTTAGAAGGCAGGAGGGTAGATGAGCAGTTCTTC.

This chain links TRBV6-1 with TRBJ1-6; 7 bases are shared with TRBD1. Germline lookup yields CDR1 MNHNS and CDR2 SASEGT. The CDR3 consists of 13 residues. After removal of 10 bases from V and 7 bases from J, the junction contained 7 bases not matched to a gene. The CDR3 bases are TGTGCCACCCTTCCGACAGGGAATTCACCCCTCCACTTT. Its protein product is CATLPTGNSPLHF.

There are a few counts of this clonotype. V and J are TRBV20-1 and TRBJ1-5, with 10 bases aligning to TRBD1. Germline loops: CDR1 DFQATT, CDR2 SNEGSKA (reference sequence). V shed 3 bases, J shed 5 bases, and the junction held 4 bases outside the gene matches. The CDR3 runs to 14 residues. The CDR3 protein is CSASRDRGYQPQHF. CDR3 in DNA: TGCAGTGCTAGCCGGGACAGGGGCTATCAGCCCCAGCATTTT.

This clonotype was picked up many times. CDR3 sequence: CASSEVNGQYF. CDR3 nucleotides: TGTGCCAGCAGTGAGGTGAACGGGCAGTACTTC. The chain joins TRBV25-1 to TRBJ2-7; D is unclear. Trimming left V 3 bases short and J 9 bases short, with 9 bases between. CDR3 length: 11 residues. The germline gives CDR1 MGHDK, CDR2 SYGVNS.